Listed here are 22 T cell receptor beta chains from one sample, sequenced in a study of graft-versus-host responses after intestinal transplantation. These receptors are not linked to any known antigen. Clones were read by immunoSEQ multiplex PCR, and TCRdb kept only the in-frame ones, dropping some. The table shows roughly 93,000 clones, with 92% occurring only once. This sample comprised unstimulated CD8+ T cells sorted from spleen or lymph node cells, obtained before transplant. The origin of the receptors is a human donor who was the organ donor for an intestinal transplant.

In its sample, this clone was seen once. The V and J genes are TRBV2 and TRBJ2-3; D not resolved. In germline, CDR1 is SNHLY, CDR2 FYNNEI. The CDR3 has 15 residues. Trimming removed 1 base from V and 4 bases from J, with 12 bases in between. The CDR3 DNA is TGTGCCAGCAGTGAAGGGCTCGCTCTCGCAGATACGCAGTATTTT. Its protein is CASSEGLALADTQYF. Drawing the rest from reference TRBV2 and TRBJ2-3, the complete variable domain is EPEVTQTPSHQVTQMGQEVILRCVPISNHLYFYWYRQILGQKVEFLVSFYNNEISEKSEIFDDQFSVERPDGSNFTLKIRSTKLEDSAMYFCASSEGLALADTQYFGPGTRLTVL.

The chain couples TRBV9 to TRBJ2-5; maybe TRBD2 (6 bases). This CDR3 is built from 16 residues. Germline V gene data show CDR1 as SGDLS and CDR2 as YYNGEE. The ends were cut back, 0 bases at V and 3 bases at J, with 15 bases in the middle. This chain's CDR3 is CASSVEGGLGEETQYF. In DNA form, the CDR3 reads TGTGCCAGCAGCGTAGAAGGAGGGTTGGGGGAAGAGACCCAGTACTTC.

This sequence joins TRBV6-1 and TRBJ2-3; D is perhaps TRBD2 (5 bases). CDR3 length: 14 residues. V lost 7 bases to trimming and J lost 1 base, with 12 bases between them. The germline V gene encodes CDR1 MNHNS and CDR2 SASEGT. This CDR3 reads CASTPGEGTDTQYF. The CDR3 region has the DNA TGTGCCAGCACCCCCGGGGAAGGCACAGATACGCAGTATTTT.

This rearrangement joins TRBV11-3 to TRBJ2-3; the D gene is possibly TRBD1 (5 bases). The CDR3 length is 13 residues. Between the trimmed V and J ends, which lost 5 bases and 6 bases, there was a span of 12 bases. Germline assignment: CDR1 SGHNT and CDR2 YENEEA. In DNA, the CDR3 is TGTGCCAGCAGCATCAGGGTTTCTGATACGCAGTATTTT. It specifies CASSIRVSDTQYF.

The V and J genes are TRBV13 and TRBJ2-5; 7 nucleotides align to TRBD1. With 4 bases clipped from V and 1 base from J, the junction kept 9 bases outside the gene matches. Germline loops: CDR1 PRHDT, CDR2 FYEKMQ (reference sequence). The CDR3 consists of 16 residues. CDR3 coding DNA: TGTGCCAGCAGCTCCGAAGGGGGCTTTTTCCAAGAGACCCAGTACTTC. Amino acids: CASSSEGGFFQETQYF.

The V call is TRBV7-3, the J call TRBJ1-5, with a tentative D call TRBD1 (6 bases). The CDR3 has 18 amino acids. Trimming cost V 5 bases and J 0 bases, with 20 bases left between them. Germline CDR1 reads SGHTA; CDR2 reads FQGTGA. CDR3 region: CASSRTGGRLYSNQPQHF. The CDR3 DNA is TGTGCCAGCAGCCGGACCGGGGGGCGCCTGTATAGCAATCAGCCCCAGCATTTT.

The V call is TRBV23-1, the J call TRBJ2-5; 8 bases are a match to TRBD2. TRBV23-1 is an ORF for which the function is uncertain. This CDR3 is 16 amino acids long. V gave up 4 bases and J gave up 2 bases; unmatched junction bases: 9. CDR3 region: CASSRGGTRGQETQYF. The CDR3 region has the DNA TGCGCCAGCAGTCGGGGGGGGACTAGGGGACAAGAGACCCAGTACTTC.

The gene calls are TRBV6-1 and TRBJ2-7; no definite D call. There are 11 residues in the CDR3. Trimming shortened V by 8 bases and J by 0 bases, and 5 bases separated the two germline ends. CDR1 is MNHNS, CDR2 SASEGT, per germline. The CDR3, as DNA: TGTGCCAGCGCTAGCTCCTACGAGCAGTACTTC. Protein sequence: CASASSYEQYF.

The rearrangement links TRBV13 to TRBJ1-2; weak D call: TRBD1 (5 bases). The CDR3 is 14 amino acids. Trimming shortened V by 5 bases and J by 8 bases, and 18 bases separated the two germline ends. The germline gives CDR1 PRHDT, CDR2 FYEKMQ (reference sequence). CDR3 DNA sequence: TGTGCCAGCAGCCTCGGCACGGGACTCTACGGCTACACCTTC. Amino acids: CASSLGTGLYGYTF.

The DNA for the CDR3 is TGTGCCAGCAGCTCTAGACCCGCCGGGGAGCTGTTTTTT. Its protein product is CASSSRPAGELFF. The chain couples TRBV9 to TRBJ2-2; D is undetermined. V dropped 4 bases and J dropped 6 bases, with 10 bases sitting between them. Germline assignment: CDR1 SGDLS and CDR2 YYNGEE. The CDR3 covers 13 residues.

The rearrangement uses TRBV9 and TRBJ2-7, with TRBD2 matching over 9 bases. V was clipped by 3 bases and J by 3 bases; unmatched bases: 7. This CDR3 region has 15 residues. CDR1 SGDLS and CDR2 YYNGEE come from the germline V gene. This CDR3 is CASSESGGLSYEQYF. CDR3 nucleotides: TGTGCCAGCAGCGAGAGCGGGGGGCTCAGCTACGAGCAGTACTTC.

The chain employs TRBV29-1 and TRBJ1-1, with 9 bases fitting TRBD1. V shed 3 bases and J 2 bases; nucleotides not matched to a gene: 4. This CDR3 comprises 14 residues. Germline CDR1 is SQVTM and CDR2 is ANQGSEA. CDR3 region: CSVDGTGPNTEAFF. The CDR3, as DNA: TGCAGCGTTGACGGGACAGGGCCAAACACTGAAGCTTTCTTT.

This clone was seen a single time. The chain uses TRBV7-2 and TRBJ2-3; 8 bases are shared with TRBD2. CDR1 and CDR2 from the germline V gene are SGHTA and FQGNSA. V was clipped by 7 bases and J by 2 bases; unmatched bases: 11. The CDR3 loop spans 16 amino acids. CDR3 coding DNA: TGTGCCAGCACCCAATATCACGGGGGGGCCACAGATACGCAGTATTTT. Its translation: CASTQYHGGATDTQYF.

The V call is TRBV5-4, the J call TRBJ2-3; tentatively, D is TRBD2 (6 bases). V shed 0 bases and J shed 2 bases, with 10 bases lying between them. Per the germline V gene, CDR1 is SGHNT and CDR2 is YYREEE (reference sequence). CDR3 length: 15 residues. The CDR3 here is CASSLVGGFTDTQYF. For the CDR3, the DNA is TGTGCCAGCAGCTTGGTTGGGGGGTTCACAGATACGCAGTATTTT. The full variable domain, in which reference TRBV5-4 and TRBJ2-3 provide the parts outside the CDR3, is ETGVTQSPTHLIKTRGQQVTLRCSSQSGHNTVSWYQQALGQGPQFIFQYYREEENGRGNFPPRFSGLQFPNYSSELNVNALELDDSALYLCASSLVGGFTDTQYFGPGTRLTVL.

The chain employs TRBV4-2 and TRBJ2-5, with 10 nucleotides matching TRBD2. This CDR3 has 18 amino acids. With 3 bases clipped from V and 2 bases from J, the junction kept 12 bases outside the gene matches. CDR1 LGHNA and CDR2 YNFKEQ come from the germline V gene. CDR3 nucleotide sequence: TGTGCCAGCAGCCATGCGGTTGGGGTAGCGGGGGGTCAAGAGACCCAGTACTTC. This codes for CASSHAVGVAGGQETQYF.

This clone was detected once. The chain employs TRBV2 and TRBJ2-4; no reliable D call. The CDR3 has 13 residues. The ends were cut back, 8 bases at V and 2 bases at J, with 10 bases in the middle. Germline loops: CDR1 SNHLY, CDR2 FYNNEI. CDR3 protein: CASFEPSKNIQYF. CDR3 nucleotides: TGTGCCAGCTTTGAGCCGTCCAAAAACATTCAGTACTTC.

Comments on this clone: Compared with germline, one end of the junction differs, possibly owing to a read error. V gene TRBV29-1 combines with J gene TRBJ1-2, with 9 bases lining up with TRBD1. CDR1 is SQVTM and CDR2 is ANQGSEA in the germline V gene. The CDR3 runs to 10 residues. This CDR3 reads CSVHGTGRTF. The DNA for the CDR3 is TGCAGCGTGCACGGGACAGGGAGAACGTTC.

The gene calls are TRBV2 and TRBJ1-2, with a possible D match to TRBD1 (6 bases). CDR1 and CDR2 from the germline V gene are SNHLY and FYNNEI. The V and J ends lost 7 bases and 2 bases respectively, with 17 bases between them. The CDR3 has 15 amino acids. CDR3 in DNA: TGTGCCAGCACTCCTTCGAACAGGGAGAACTATGGCTACACCTTC. It codes for CASTPSNRENYGYTF.

V and J are TRBV27 and TRBJ1-5, with 10 nucleotides matching TRBD1. The V and J ends lost 5 bases and 2 bases, in that order; junction bases with no gene match: 3. This CDR3 region has 15 residues. Germline loops: CDR1 MNHEY, CDR2 SMNVEV (reference sequence). CDR3 amino acids: CASSLGTGGNQPQHF. Here the CDR3 DNA reads TGTGCCAGCAGTCTAGGGACAGGGGGCAATCAGCCCCAGCATTTT.

Worth noting for this clone: Other DNA sequences in the sample encode the same CDR3. V usage is TRBV4-3 and J usage is TRBJ1-1, with a tentative D call TRBD1 (5 bases). The V and J ends lost 1 base and 5 bases respectively, with 8 bases between them. CDR1 and CDR2 from the germline V gene are LGHNA and YSLEER. The CDR3 runs to 13 residues. CDR3: CASSQARDTEAFF. CDR3 in DNA: TGCGCCAGCAGCCAAGCCAGGGATACTGAAGCTTTCTTT.

This chain links TRBV7-6 with TRBJ2-1; TRBD2 is a possible D gene (6 bases). The CDR3 totals 13 residues. The germline CDR1 and CDR2 sequences are SGHVS and FNYEAQ. Trimming pared 5 bases from V and 6 bases from J, leaving 11 bases between. CDR3 DNA sequence: TGTGCCAGCAGCCCGGGGGTGGGCAATGAGCAGTTCTTC. Its protein product is CASSPGVGNEQFF.

The chain employs TRBV13 and TRBJ2-7; TRBD2 is a possible D gene (5 bases). CDR1 is PRHDT, CDR2 FYEKMQ, per germline (reference sequence). The CDR3 consists of 13 residues. Between the trimmed V and J ends, which lost 4 bases and 0 bases, there was a span of 7 bases. The CDR3 nucleotides read TGTGCCAGCAGCTCGGGAAGCTCCTACGAGCAGTACTTC. The encoded protein is CASSSGSSYEQYF.